Presented here are 10 T cell receptor beta chains from one specimen sequenced in a study of blood T cell repertoires in COVID-19 (dated by TCRdb to 2018 to 2021). Receptor amplification or capture employed the immunoSEQ multiplex PCR assay. Drawn from immuneACCESS, this table holds only the in-frame rearrangements with V and J called that TCRdb kept. Clones are partly lost; checked studies trace under half to an unresolved V gene and leave the rest unexplained. Recorded for this sample are some 150,000 clones; 70% to 90% of them occurred a single time. Approximately 8% of the sample is held by the ten biggest clonotypes. The sample was peripheral blood. Receptors originate from a woman aged 55-69 years with COVID-19, enrolled during active disease.

This sequence joins TRBV2 and TRBJ2-5; D uncertain. With 4 bases removed from V and 7 bases from J, the gap between germline ends came to 7 bases. Looked up from germline, CDR1 is SNHLY and CDR2 is FYNNEI. This CDR3 contains 11 residues. The CDR3 DNA sequence: TGTGCCAGCAGTGTTCCGGGGACCCAGTACTTC. Residues: CASSVPGTQYF.

The chain links TRBV5-5 to TRBJ1-1; tentative D call: TRBD1 (6 bases). Germline lookup yields CDR1 SGHKS and CDR2 YYEKEE (reference sequence). This CDR3 is built from 12 residues. Trimming stripped 4 bases from V and 12 bases from J, with 16 bases between. CDR3 sequence: CASSLIQGSTFF. In DNA, the CDR3 is TGTGCCAGCAGCCTTATACAGGGATCAACTTTCTTT.

V gene TRBV4-1 combines with J gene TRBJ2-3; D gene uncertain. The ends were cut back, 3 bases at V and 2 bases at J, with 3 bases in the middle. Germline CDR1 and CDR2: MGHRA and YSYEKL. The CDR3 has 12 amino acids. CDR3 protein: CASSQYTDTQYF. The DNA for the CDR3 is TGCGCCAGCAGCCAGTACACAGATACGCAGTATTTT.

The J gene is TRBJ1-2, the V gene TRBV30, with D unclear. Germline V gives CDR1 GTSNPN, CDR2 SVGIG (reference sequence). This CDR3 contains 9 residues. CDR3 region: CAVPVGYTF. The CDR3 nucleotides are TGTGCGGTGCCAGTTGGCTACACCTTC.

The gene calls are TRBV19 and TRBJ2-1; 9 nucleotides agree with TRBD2. V shed 3 bases and J 3 bases; nucleotides not matched to a gene: 6. The CDR3 length is 16 residues. Germline loops: CDR1 LNHDA, CDR2 SQIVND (reference sequence). CDR3 region: CASSIPLAGIYNEQFF. DNA of the CDR3: TGTGCCAGTAGTATCCCCCTAGCGGGGATCTACAATGAGCAGTTCTTC.

The chain joins TRBV14 to TRBJ1-2, with D perhaps TRBD1 (5 bases). The CDR3 has 14 amino acids. V dropped 8 bases and J dropped 0 bases, with 13 bases sitting between them. Germline CDR1 and CDR2: SGHDN and FVKESK. DNA for the CDR3: TGTGCCAGCGCGCGAGACAGTTCTAACTATGGCTACACCTTC. Protein sequence: CASARDSSNYGYTF.

As regards this clone: Relative to the germline gene, one junction end is altered; a read error may explain this. The chain uses TRBV28 and TRBJ1-2, with 7 nucleotides matching TRBD1. The CDR3 spans 16 residues. The germline V gene encodes CDR1 MDHEN and CDR2 SYDVKM. CDR3: CASSPPSTGTAYSYTF. The CDR3 DNA reads TGTGCCAGCAGTCCTCCCTCTACCGGGACAGCCTATAGCTACACCTTC.

This clone was seen a handful of times. This rearrangement joins TRBV19 to TRBJ2-7, with a possible D match to TRBD2 (7 bases). CDR3 length: 15 amino acids. Germline loops: CDR1 LNHDA, CDR2 SQIVND (reference sequence). V lost 5 bases to trimming and J lost 7 bases, with 21 bases between them. This CDR3 reads CASSSLAGAYGEQYF. Written as DNA, the CDR3 is TGTGCCAGTAGTTCCCTCGCGGGGGCCTATGGGGAGCAGTACTTC. The entire variable domain, with the rest obtained from reference TRBV19 and TRBJ2-7, is as follows: DGGITQSPKYLFRKEGQNVTLSCEQNLNHDAMYWYRQDPGQGLRLIYYSQIVNDFQKGDIAEGYSVSREKKESFPLTVTSAQKNPTAFYLCASSSLAGAYGEQYFGPGTRLTVT.

CDR3 sequence: CASSEARNTGELFF. The CDR3, as DNA: TGTGCCAGCAGTGAAGCGAGGAACACCGGGGAGCTGTTTTTT. J is TRBJ2-2 and V is TRBV6-1; D is undetermined. V lost 0 bases, J lost 1 base, and 3 bases lay in between. The CDR3 is 14 amino acids. Germline loops: CDR1 MNHNS, CDR2 SASEGT.

In nucleotides, the CDR3 is TGTGCCAGCAGTGAATTTGCAGGGGACTATGGCTACACCTTC. This codes for CASSEFAGDYGYTF. The chain uses TRBV2 and TRBJ1-2; possible D gene TRBD1, 6 bases. The V end lost 2 bases, the J end lost 3 bases, and 10 bases lay between the germline ends. The germline gives CDR1 SNHLY, CDR2 FYNNEI. CDR3 length: 14 amino acids.